This T cell receptor beta chain was sequenced for a study of blood T cell repertoires in COVID-19. Across the whole study: Some COVID-19 samples were acute and others convalescent; all came from the United States, Italy and Spain. Nucleic acid was either cDNA or gDNA, and it came from T cells, B-cell-depleted T cells, or PBMCs.

Germline V gives CDR1 SGHVS, CDR2 FNYEAQ. J lost 6 bases, V lost 2 bases, and 6 bases had no gene match. CDR3 length equals 15 residues. TCRdb's table, derived via immunoSEQ multiplex PCR, lists solely in-frame clones and lacks some. The sample records 98,000 or so clones, around 85% being singletons. The V call is TRBV7-6, the J call TRBJ2-5; 10 nucleotides match TRBD1. The material sequenced was peripheral blood. The sequence derives from a woman older than 75 with active or convalescent COVID-19. CDR3 nucleotides: TGTGCCAGCAGCTTATCCGGGACAGGGGTTAAGACCCAGTACTTC. It encodes CASSLSGTGVKTQYF.